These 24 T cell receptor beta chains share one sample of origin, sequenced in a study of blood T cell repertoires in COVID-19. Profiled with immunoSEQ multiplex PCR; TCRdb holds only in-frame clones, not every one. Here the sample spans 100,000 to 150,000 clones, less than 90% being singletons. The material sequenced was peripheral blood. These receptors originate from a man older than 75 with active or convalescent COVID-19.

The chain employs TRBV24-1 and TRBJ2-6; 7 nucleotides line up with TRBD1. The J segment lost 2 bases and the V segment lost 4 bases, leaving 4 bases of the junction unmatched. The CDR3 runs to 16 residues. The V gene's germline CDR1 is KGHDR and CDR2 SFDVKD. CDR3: CATSDWTGPGANVLTF. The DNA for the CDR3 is TGTGCCACCAGTGACTGGACAGGCCCTGGGGCCAACGTCCTGACTTTC.

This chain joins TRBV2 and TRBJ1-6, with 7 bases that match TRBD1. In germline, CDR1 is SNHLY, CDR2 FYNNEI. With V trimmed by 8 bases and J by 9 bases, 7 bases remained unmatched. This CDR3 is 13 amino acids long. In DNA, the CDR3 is TGTGCCAGCCTTGACAGGGTGGCTTCACCCCTCCACTTT. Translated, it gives CASLDRVASPLHF.

As DNA, the CDR3 is TGTGCCAGCAGCCAAGGACAGGCGGGGGATTATACGCAGTATTTT. It is translated as CASSQGQAGDYTQYF. This sequence joins TRBV14 and TRBJ2-3; D perhaps matches TRBD2 (7 bases). Germline V gene lookup returns CDR1 SGHDN and CDR2 FVKESK. The CDR3 runs 15 residues. Trimming cost V 1 base and J 7 bases, with 15 bases left between them. Using reference TRBV14 and TRBJ2-3 for the parts outside the CDR3, the full variable domain is EAGVTQFPSHSVIEKGQTVTLRCDPISGHDNLYWYRRVMGKEIKFLLHFVKESKQDESGMPNNRFLAERTGGTYSTLKVQPAELEDSGVYFCASSQGQAGDYTQYFGPGTRLTVL.

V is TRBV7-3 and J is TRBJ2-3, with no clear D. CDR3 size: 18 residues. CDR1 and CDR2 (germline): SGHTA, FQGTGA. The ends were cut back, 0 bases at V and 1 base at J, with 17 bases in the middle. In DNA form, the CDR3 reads TGTGCCAGCAGCTTAACAAGCGCGTTAGGTGCACGCACAGATACGCAGTATTTT. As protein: CASSLTSALGARTDTQYF.

DNA for the CDR3: TGTGCCAGCAGCCACAACGGGGGGTTTGAAAAACTGTTTTTT. Its translation: CASSHNGGFEKLFF. This rearrangement joins TRBV6-5 to TRBJ1-4, with D possibly being TRBD1 (5 bases). The germline CDR1 and CDR2 sequences are MNHEY and SVGAGI. The CDR3 has 14 amino acids. Trimming shortened V by 6 bases and J by 7 bases, and 15 bases separated the two germline ends.

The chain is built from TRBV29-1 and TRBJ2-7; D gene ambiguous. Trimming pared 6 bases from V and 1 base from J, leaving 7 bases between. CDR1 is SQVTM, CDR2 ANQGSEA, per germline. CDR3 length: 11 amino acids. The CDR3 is CSVLRSYEQYF. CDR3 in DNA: TGCAGCGTCCTGAGGTCCTACGAGCAGTACTTC.

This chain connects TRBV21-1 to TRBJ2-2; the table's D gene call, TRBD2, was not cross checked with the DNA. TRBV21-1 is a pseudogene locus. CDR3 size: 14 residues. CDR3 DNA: TGTGCCAGCAGCAAAGCCCCCAGACTAGGGGAGCTGTTTTTT. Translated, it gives CASSKAPRLGELFF.

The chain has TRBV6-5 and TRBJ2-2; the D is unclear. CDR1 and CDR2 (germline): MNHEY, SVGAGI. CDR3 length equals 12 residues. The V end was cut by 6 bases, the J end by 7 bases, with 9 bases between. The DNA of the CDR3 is TGTGCCAGCAGCCTGTATAACGGGGAGCTGTTTTTT. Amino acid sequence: CASSLYNGELFF.

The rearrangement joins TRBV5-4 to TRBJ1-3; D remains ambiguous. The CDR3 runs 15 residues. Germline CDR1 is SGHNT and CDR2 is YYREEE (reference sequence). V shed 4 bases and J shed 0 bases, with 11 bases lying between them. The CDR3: CASSPGRLSGNTIYF. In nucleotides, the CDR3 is TGTGCCAGCAGCCCCGGCAGACTCTCTGGAAACACCATATATTTT.

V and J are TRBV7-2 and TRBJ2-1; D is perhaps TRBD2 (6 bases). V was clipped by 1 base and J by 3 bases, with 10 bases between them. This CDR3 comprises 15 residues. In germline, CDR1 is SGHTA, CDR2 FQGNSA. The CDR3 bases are TGTGCCAGCAGCTTAGATGTAGCGGACTACAATGAGCAGTTCTTC. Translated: CASSLDVADYNEQFF.

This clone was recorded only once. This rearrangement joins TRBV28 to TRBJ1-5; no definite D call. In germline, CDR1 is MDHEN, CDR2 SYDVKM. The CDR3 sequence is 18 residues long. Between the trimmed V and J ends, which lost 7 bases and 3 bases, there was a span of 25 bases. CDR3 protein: CASTQPGSLKIINQPQHF. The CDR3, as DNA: TGTGCCAGCACCCAACCGGGATCTCTTAAAATAATCAATCAGCCCCAGCATTTT.

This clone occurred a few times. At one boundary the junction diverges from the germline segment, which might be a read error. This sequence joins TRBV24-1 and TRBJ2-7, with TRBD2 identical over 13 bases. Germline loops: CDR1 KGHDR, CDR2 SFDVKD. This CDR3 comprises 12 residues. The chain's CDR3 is CATALAGGPMDF. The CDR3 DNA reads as TGTGCCACCGCACTAGCGGGAGGGCCTATGGACTTC.

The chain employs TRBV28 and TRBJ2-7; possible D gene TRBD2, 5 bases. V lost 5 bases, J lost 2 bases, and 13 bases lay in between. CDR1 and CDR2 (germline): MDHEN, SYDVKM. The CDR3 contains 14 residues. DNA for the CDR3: TGTGCCAGCAGTCCCGGGGTACTGCCCTACGAGCAGTACTTC. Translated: CASSPGVLPYEQYF.

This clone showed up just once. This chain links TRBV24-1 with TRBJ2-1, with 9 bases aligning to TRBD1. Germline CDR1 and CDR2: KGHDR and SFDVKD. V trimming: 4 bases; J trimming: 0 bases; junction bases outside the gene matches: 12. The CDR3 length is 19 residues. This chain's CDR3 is CATSDPRTGERSSYNEQFF. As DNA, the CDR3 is TGTGCCACCAGTGACCCCCGGACAGGGGAAAGGAGCTCCTACAATGAGCAGTTCTTC.

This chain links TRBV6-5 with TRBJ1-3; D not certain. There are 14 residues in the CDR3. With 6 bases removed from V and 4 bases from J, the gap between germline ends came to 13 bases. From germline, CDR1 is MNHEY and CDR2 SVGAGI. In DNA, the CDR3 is TGTGCCAGCAGCCCCGAGGCGCCCGGAAACACCATATATTTT. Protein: CASSPEAPGNTIYF.

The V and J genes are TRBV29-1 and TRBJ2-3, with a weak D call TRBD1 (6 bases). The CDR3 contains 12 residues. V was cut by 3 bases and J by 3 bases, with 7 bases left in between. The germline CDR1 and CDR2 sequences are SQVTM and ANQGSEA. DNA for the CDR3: TGCAGCGTTGACCAGGGGACAGATACGCAGTATTTT. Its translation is CSVDQGTDTQYF.

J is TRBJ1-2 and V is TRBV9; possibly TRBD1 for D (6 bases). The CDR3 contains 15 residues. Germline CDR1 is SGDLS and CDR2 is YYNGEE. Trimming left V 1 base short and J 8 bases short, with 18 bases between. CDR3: CASSVWQAGGGGYTF. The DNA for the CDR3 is TGTGCCAGCAGCGTATGGCAGGCTGGGGGCGGCGGCTACACCTTC.

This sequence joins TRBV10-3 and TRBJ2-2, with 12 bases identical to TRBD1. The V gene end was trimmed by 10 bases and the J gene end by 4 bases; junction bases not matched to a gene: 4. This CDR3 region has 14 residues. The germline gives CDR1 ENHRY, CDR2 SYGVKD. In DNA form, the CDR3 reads TGTGCCACCGGGACAGGGGGCTTCACCGGGGAGCTGTTTTTT. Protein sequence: CATGTGGFTGELFF.

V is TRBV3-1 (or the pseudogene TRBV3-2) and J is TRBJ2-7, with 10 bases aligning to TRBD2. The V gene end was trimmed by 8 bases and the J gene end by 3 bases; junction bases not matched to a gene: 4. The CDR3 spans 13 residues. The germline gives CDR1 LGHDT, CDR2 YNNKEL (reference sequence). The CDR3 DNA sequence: TGTGCCAGCCAGCTAGCGGGAGTCTACGAGCAGTACTTC. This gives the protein CASQLAGVYEQYF.

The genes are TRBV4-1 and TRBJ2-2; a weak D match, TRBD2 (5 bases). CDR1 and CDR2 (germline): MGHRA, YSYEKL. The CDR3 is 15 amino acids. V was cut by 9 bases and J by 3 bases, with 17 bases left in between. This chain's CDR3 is CASTERSGHTGELFF. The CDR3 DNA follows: TGCGCCAGTACGGAGCGGTCAGGCCACACCGGGGAGCTGTTTTTT.

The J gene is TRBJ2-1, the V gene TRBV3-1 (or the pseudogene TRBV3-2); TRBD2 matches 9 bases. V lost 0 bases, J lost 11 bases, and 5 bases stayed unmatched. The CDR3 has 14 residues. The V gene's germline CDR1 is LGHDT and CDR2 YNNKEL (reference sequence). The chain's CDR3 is CASSQDLASGKQFF. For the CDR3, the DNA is TGTGCCAGCAGCCAAGACTTGGCTAGCGGGAAGCAGTTCTTC.

The CDR3 nucleotides read TGTGCTAGTGGTTTCGCAGCCGGGACACACACCGGGGAGCTGTTTTTT. Protein product: CASGFAAGTHTGELFF. The chain links TRBV12-5 to TRBJ2-2, with D tentatively TRBD1 (6 bases). V dropped 3 bases and J dropped 3 bases, with 14 bases sitting between them. This CDR3 is built from 16 residues. Germline V gene sequence: CDR1 LGHNT, CDR2 FRNRAP.

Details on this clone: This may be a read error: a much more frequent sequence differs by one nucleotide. The CDR3 spells CASSQGTGVYGYTF. The CDR3, as DNA: TGTGCCAGCAGCCAAGGGACAGGGGTCTATGGCTACACCTTC. The V call is TRBV4-2, the J call TRBJ1-2; 9 nucleotides match TRBD1. Per the germline V gene, CDR1 is LGHNA and CDR2 is YNFKEQ. V shed 1 base and J 4 bases; nucleotides not matched to a gene: 1. The CDR3 loop spans 14 amino acids.

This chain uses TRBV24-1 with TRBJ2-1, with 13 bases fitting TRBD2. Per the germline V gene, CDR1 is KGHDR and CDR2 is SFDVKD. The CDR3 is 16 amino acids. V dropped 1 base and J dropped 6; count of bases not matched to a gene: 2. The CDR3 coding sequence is TGTGCCACCAGTGATTTAACTAGCGGGAGGGGCAATGAGCAGTTCTTC. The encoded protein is CATSDLTSGRGNEQFF.